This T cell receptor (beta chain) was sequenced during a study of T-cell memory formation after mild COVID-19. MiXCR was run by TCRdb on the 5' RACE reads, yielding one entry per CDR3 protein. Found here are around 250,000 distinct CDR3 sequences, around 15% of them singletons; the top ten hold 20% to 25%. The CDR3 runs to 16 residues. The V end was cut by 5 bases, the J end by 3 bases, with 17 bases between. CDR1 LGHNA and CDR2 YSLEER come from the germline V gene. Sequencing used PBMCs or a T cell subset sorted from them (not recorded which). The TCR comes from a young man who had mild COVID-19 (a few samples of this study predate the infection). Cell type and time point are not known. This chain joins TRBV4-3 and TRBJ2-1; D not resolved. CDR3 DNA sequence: TGCGCCAGCAGCACAAGATTCGGGTTCGGCTACAATGAGCAGTTCTTC. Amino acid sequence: CASSTRFGFGYNEQFF.